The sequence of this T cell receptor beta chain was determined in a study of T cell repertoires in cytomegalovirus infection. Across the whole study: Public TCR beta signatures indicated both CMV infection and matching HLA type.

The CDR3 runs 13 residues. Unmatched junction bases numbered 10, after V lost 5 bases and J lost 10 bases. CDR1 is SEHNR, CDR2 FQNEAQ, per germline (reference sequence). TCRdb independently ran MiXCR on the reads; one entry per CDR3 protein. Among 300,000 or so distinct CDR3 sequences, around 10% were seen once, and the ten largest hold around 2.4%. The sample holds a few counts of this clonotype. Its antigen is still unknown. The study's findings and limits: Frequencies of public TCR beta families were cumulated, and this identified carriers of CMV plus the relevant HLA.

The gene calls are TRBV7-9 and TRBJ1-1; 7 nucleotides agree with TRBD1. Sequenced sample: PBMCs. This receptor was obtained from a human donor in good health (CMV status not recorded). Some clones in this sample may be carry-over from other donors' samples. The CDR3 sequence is CASSPIRQGGAFF. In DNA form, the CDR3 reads TGTGCCAGCAGCCCTATTCGACAGGGTGGAGCTTTCTTT.